This TCR beta chain was observed in a study of blood T cell repertoires in COVID-19. Study at large: In each case, the material was cDNA or gDNA derived from T cells, B-cell-depleted T cells, or PBMCs.

As handled by the study authors: From reference gene primer amplification, estimates of nucleated cell counts were derived. Sequencing was performed with immunoSEQ multiplex PCR; in TCRdb, only in-frame clones are kept and a portion is missing. That table is the source of V, J and clone size, and D and trimming were worked out from the DNA. The sample consists of about 220,000 clones, 80% to 90% of them appearing once. What was sequenced was PBMCs or T cells enriched from blood (not recorded which). This clonotype was obtained from a woman aged 18-29 years in a cohort exposed to, infected with or recovered from COVID-19 (not recorded which).

CDR3 sequence reads: CASSPVGSSYNEQFF. The DNA of the CDR3 is TGTGCCAGCAGTCCCGTAGGGAGCTCCTACAATGAGCAGTTCTTC. V is TRBV27 and J is TRBJ2-1, with D maybe TRBD2 (5 bases). This CDR3 has 15 amino acids. Trimming took 5 bases from V and 0 from J, leaving 11 bases between them. The germline V gene encodes CDR1 MNHEY and CDR2 SMNVEV (reference sequence).